This TCR beta chain is from a study of beta chain features in type 1 diabetes. About the study: Across every sample, approximately 110,000,000 sorted cells were examined in total.

Whole-study findings and limits: Relative to healthy donors, patients appeared to have naive, central memory and Treg TCRB repertoires that were more similar. There was a moderate but significant shortening of TCRB CDR3s in all four CD4+ subsets of Type 1 diabetes patients. Cells with high TCR expression could be over-represented by cDNA sequencing.

Looked up from germline, CDR1 is MDHEN and CDR2 is SYDVKM. The V end was cut by 8 bases, the J end by 2 bases, with 12 bases between. This CDR3 comprises 13 residues. What was sequenced were expressed TCRB transcripts, since all of the isolated RNA had been reverse transcribed. Naive, central memory and regulatory T cell samples yielded around 3.9 million reads on average. Sequenced by immunoSEQ multiplex PCR; TCRdb stores in-frame clones only, minus some. The sample has hundreds of thousands of clones, about a tenth seen once. Turning to this clone: As yet, its antigen is unknown.

The sample consisted of naive CD4+ T cells from blood. The rearrangement joins TRBV28 to TRBJ1-2; D possibly corresponds to TRBD1 (5 bases). The TCR was taken from a man aged 25 to 40 with type 1 diabetes. CDR3 sequence: CASVRDSNYGYTF. CDR3 bases: TGTGCCAGCGTTCGGGACTCAAACTATGGCTACACCTTC.